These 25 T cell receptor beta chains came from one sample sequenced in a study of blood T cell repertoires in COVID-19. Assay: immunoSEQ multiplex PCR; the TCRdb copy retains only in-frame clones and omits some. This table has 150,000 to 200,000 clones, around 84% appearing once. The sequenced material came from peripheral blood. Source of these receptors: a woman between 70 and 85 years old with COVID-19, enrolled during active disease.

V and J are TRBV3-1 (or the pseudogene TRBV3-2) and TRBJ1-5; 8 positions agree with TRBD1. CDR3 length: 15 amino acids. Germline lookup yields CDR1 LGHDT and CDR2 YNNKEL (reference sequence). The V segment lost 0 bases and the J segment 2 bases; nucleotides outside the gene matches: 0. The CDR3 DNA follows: TGTGCCAGCAGCCAAGAGGGACAGGGCAATCAGCCCCAGCATTTT. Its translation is CASSQEGQGNQPQHF.

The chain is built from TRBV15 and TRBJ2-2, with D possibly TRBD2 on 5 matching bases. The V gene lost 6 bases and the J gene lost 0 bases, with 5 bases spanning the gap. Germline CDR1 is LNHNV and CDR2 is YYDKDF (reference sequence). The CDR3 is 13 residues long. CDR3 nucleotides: TGTGCCACCAGGAGGGCGAACACCGGGGAGCTGTTTTTT. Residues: CATRRANTGELFF.

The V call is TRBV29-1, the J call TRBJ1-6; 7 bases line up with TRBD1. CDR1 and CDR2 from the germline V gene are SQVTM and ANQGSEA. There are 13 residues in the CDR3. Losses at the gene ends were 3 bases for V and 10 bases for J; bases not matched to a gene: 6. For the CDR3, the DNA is TGCAGCGTTGACCCAGGGGGAGGATCACCCCTCCACTTT. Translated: CSVDPGGGSPLHF.

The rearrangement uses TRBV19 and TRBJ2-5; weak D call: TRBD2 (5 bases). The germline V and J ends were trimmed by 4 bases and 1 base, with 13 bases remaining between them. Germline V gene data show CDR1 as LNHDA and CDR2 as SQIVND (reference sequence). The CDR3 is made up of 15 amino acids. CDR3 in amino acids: CASSTRWGVQETQYF. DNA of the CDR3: TGTGCCAGTAGTACTCGCTGGGGAGTCCAAGAGACCCAGTACTTC.

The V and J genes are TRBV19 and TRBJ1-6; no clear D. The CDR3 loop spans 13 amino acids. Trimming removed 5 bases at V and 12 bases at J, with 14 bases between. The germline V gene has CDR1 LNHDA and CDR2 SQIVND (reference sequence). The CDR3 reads CASSVRELLPLHF. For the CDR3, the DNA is TGTGCCAGTAGTGTCCGGGAACTTTTACCCCTCCACTTT. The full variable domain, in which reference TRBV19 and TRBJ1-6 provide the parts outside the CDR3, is DGGITQSPKYLFRKEGQNVTLSCEQNLNHDAMYWYRQDPGQGLRLIYYSQIVNDFQKGDIAEGYSVSREKKESFPLTVTSAQKNPTAFYLCASSVRELLPLHFGNGTRLTVT.

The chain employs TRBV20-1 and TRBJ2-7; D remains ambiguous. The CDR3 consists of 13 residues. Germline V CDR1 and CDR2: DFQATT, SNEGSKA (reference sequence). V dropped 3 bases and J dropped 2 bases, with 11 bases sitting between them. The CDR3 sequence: CSASFREPYEQYF. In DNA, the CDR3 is TGCAGTGCTAGTTTCCGAGAGCCCTACGAGCAGTACTTC.

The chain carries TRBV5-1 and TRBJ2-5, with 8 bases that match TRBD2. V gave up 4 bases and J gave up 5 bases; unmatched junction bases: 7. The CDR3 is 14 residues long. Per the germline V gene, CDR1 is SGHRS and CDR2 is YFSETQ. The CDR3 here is CASSGGLAGETQYF. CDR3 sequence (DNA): TGCGCCAGCAGCGGAGGACTAGCAGGCGAGACCCAGTACTTC.

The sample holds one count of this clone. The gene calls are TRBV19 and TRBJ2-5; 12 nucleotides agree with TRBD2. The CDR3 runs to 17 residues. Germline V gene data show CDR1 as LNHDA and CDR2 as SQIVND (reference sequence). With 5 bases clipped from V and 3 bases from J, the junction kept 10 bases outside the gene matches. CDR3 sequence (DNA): TGTGCCAGTAGTCCGCCCGGGACTAGCGGGTGGAAAGAGACCCAGTACTTC. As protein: CASSPPGTSGWKETQYF.

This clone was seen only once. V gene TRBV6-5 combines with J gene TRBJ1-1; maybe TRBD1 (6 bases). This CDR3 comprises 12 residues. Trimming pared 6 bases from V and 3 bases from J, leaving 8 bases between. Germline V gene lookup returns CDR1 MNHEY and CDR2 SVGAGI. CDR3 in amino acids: CASSRTDTEAFF. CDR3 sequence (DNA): TGTGCCAGCAGCAGGACAGACACTGAAGCTTTCTTT.

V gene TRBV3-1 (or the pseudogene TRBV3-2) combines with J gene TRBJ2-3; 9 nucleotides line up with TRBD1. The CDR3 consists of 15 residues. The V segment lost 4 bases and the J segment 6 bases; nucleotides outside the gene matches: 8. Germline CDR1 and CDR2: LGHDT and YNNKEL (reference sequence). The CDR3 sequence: CASSLRGTGTDTQYF. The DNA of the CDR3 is TGTGCCAGCAGCCTAAGAGGGACAGGGACCGATACGCAGTATTTT.

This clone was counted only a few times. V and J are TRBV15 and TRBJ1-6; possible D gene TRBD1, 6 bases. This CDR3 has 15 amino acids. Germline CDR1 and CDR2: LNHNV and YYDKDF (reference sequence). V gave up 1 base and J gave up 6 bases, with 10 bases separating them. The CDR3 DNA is TGTGCCACCAGCAGAGGACAGGAGCTTAATTCACCCCTCCACTTT. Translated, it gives CATSRGQELNSPLHF.

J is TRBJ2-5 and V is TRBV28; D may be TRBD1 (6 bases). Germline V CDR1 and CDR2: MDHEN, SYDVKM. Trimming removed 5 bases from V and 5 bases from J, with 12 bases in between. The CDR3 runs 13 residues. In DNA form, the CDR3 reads TGTGCCAGCAGTCAGGGGAGTAGGGAGACCCAGTACTTC. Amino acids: CASSQGSRETQYF.

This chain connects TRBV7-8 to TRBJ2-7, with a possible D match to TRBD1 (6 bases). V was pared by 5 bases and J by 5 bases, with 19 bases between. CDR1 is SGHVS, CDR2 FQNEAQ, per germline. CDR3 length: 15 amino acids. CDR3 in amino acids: CASSPTGQIINEQYF. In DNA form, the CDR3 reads TGTGCCAGCAGCCCCACGGGACAAATAATCAACGAGCAGTACTTC.

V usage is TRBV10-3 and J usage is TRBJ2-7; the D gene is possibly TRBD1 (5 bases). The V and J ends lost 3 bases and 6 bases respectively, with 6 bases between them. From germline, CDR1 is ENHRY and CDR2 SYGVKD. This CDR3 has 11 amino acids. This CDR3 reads CAISEDSEQYV. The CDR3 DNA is TGTGCCATCAGTGAAGACAGCGAGCAGTACGTC.

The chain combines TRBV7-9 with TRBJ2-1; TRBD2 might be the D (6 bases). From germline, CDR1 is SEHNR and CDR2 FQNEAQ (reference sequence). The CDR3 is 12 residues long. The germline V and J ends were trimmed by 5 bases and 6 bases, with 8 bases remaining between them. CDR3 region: CASSAAGNEQFF. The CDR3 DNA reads TGTGCCAGCAGCGCAGCGGGCAATGAGCAGTTCTTC.

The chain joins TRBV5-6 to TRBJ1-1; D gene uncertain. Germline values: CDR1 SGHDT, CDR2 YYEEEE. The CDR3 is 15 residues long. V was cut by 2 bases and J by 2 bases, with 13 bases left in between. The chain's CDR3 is CASSFPTAPNTEAFF. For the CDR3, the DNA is TGTGCCAGCAGCTTTCCCACCGCGCCTAACACTGAAGCTTTCTTT. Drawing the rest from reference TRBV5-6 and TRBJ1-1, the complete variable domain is DAGVTQSPTHLIKTRGQQVTLRCSPKSGHDTVSWYQQALGQGPQFIFQYYEEEERQRGNFPDRFSGHQFPNYSSELNVNALLLGDSALYLCASSFPTAPNTEAFFGQGTRLTVV.

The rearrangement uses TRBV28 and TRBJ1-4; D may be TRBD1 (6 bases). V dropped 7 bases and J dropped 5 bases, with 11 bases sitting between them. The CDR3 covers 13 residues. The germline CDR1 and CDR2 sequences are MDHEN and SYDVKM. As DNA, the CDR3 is TGTGCCAGCACAGGACAGCCAAATGAAAAACTGTTTTTT. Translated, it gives CASTGQPNEKLFF.

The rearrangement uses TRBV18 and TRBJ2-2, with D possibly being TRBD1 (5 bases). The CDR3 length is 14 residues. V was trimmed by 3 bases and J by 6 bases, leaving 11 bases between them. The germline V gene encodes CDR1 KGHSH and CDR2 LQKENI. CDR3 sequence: CASSPSLGAGELFF. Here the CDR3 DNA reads TGTGCCAGCTCACCGTCCTTAGGGGCCGGGGAGCTGTTTTTT.

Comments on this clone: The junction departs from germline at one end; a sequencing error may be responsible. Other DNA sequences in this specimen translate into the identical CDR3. CDR3 bases: TGTGCCACCAGTAGAGTCCAGTATTATGGCTACACCTTC. This codes for CATSRVQYYGYTF. The chain employs TRBV15 and TRBJ1-2; D ambiguous. CDR1 is LNHNV, CDR2 YYDKDF, per germline (reference sequence). The CDR3 is made up of 13 amino acids.

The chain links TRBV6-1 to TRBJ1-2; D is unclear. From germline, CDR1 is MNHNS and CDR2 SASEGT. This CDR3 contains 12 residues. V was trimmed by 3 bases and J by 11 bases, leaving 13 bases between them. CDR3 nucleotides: TGTGCCAGCAGTGACCCCTCGGTGCGGTACACCTTC. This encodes CASSDPSVRYTF.

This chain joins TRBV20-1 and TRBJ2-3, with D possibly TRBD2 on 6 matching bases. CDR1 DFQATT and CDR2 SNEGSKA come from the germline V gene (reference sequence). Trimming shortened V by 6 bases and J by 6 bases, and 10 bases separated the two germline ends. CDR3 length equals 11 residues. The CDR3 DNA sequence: TGCAGTGCCAGGAGGGAGGATACGCAGTATTTT. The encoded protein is CSARREDTQYF.

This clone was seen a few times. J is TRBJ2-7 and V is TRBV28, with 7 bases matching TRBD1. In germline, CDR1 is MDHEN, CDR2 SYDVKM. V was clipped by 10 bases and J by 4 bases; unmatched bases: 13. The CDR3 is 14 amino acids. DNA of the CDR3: TGTGCCACTCATACCGGGACAGCAATTTACGAGCAGTACTTC. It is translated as CATHTGTAIYEQYF.

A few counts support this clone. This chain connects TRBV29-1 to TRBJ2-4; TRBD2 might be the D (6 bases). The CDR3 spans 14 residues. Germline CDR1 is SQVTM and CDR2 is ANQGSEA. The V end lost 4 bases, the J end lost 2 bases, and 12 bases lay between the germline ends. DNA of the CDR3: TGCAGCGTTGGGTCGGGAGTCTCCAAAAACATTCAGTACTTC. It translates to CSVGSGVSKNIQYF.

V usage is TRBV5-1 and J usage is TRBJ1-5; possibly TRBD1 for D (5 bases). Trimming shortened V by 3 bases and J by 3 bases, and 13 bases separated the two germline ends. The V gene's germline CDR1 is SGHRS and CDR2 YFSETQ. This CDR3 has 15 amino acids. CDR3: CASSYEPGHNQPQHF. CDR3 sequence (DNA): TGCGCCAGCAGCTACGAACCAGGGCACAATCAGCCCCAGCATTTT.

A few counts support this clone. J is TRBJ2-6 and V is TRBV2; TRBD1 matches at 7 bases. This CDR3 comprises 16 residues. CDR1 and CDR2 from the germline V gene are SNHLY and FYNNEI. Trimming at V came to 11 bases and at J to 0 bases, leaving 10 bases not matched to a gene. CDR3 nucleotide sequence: TGTGCCGGGTCCGGGACAGTCATCTCTGGGGCCAACGTCCTGACTTTC. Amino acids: CAGSGTVISGANVLTF.